The rows below give T cell receptor beta chains drawn from one sample of a study of T cells in Graves' hyperthyroidism and ophthalmopathy. One entry per CDR3 protein, called by TCRdb with MiXCR from the multiplex PCR reads. Here the sample spans about 760,000 distinct CDR3 sequences, 35% being singletons. The sample comprised blood. These receptors were obtained from a woman in her thirties or forties with Graves' hyperthyroidism. Each CDR3 is given with its conserved first and last residue. D genes are given only for firm matches. Only part of the rows carry a size: once, few, many, or a class if the clone is expanded.

d_call j_call clone_size v_call cdr3_aa cdr3_nt
- TRBJ1-1 once TRBV19 CASTTTQGNTEAFF TGTGCCAGCACGACAACTCAGGGGAACACTGAAGCTTTCTTT
- TRBJ1-1 - TRBV5-1 CASSLGTHTGGATMNTEAFF TGCGCCAGCAGCTTGGGGACCCACACTGGAGGTGCCACTATGAACACTGAAGCTTTCTTT
- TRBJ1-1 many TRBV20-1 CSAREGFGEF TGCAGTGCTAGAGAAGGGTTCGGGGAATTT
TRBD2 TRBJ2-7 - TRBV7-2 CASSSPLAGGPRGEQYF TGTGCCAGCAGCTCCCCACTAGCGGGGGGTCCCCGAGGCGAGCAGTACTTC
- TRBJ2-7 few TRBV5-6 CASSLVRGVRHEQYF TGTGCCAGCAGCTTGGTTAGGGGGGTGAGGCACGAGCAGTACTTC
- TRBJ1-2 - TRBV19 CASSMGGRGYGYTF TGTGCCAGTAGTATGGGGGGGCGCGGCTATGGCTACACCTTC
- TRBJ1-2 - TRBV11-3 CASSPRGSDALNYGYTF TGTGCCAGCAGCCCCCGGGGGTCAGACGCTCTAAACTATGGCTACACCTTC
TRBD1 TRBJ1-5 many TRBV5-8 CASRTGAKNQPQHF TGTGCCAGCAGAACAGGGGCCAAGAATCAGCCCCAGCATTTT
- TRBJ1-3 - TRBV7-2 CASSVGHSSGNTIYF TGTGCCAGCAGCGTGGGACACAGCTCTGGGAACACCATATATTTT
TRBD1 TRBJ1-2 - TRBV6-5 CASSLFWQGVYGYTF TGTGCCAGCAGTTTATTCTGGCAGGGGGTCTATGGCTACACCTTC
- TRBJ2-7 - TRBV6-1 CASRGLFSGYEQYF TGTGCCAGCAGAGGGCTCTTTTCGGGCTACGAGCAGTACTTC
TRBD1 TRBJ2-2 - TRBV5-5 CASSVGGSSGEPFF TGCGCCAGCAGTGTAGGGGGCTCGTCCGGGGAGCCGTTTTTT
- TRBJ1-1 few TRBV6-5 CASRTSSGQPKAFF TGTGCCAGCAGAACGAGCTCAGGACAGCCAAAAGCTTTCTTT
TRBD1 TRBJ2-7 few TRBV7-2 CATSPRDRTYEQYF TGTGCCACCTCCCCCCGGGACAGGACCTACGAGCAGTACTTC
TRBD2 TRBJ2-3 - TRBV29-1 CSGGDPSGSRLDTQYF TGCAGCGGAGGTGACCCTAGCGGGTCAAGGTTAGATACGCAGTATTTT
- TRBJ1-4 many TRBV7-6 CASRGWNEKLFF TGTGCCAGCCGGGGGTGGAATGAAAAACTGTTTTTT
TRBD2 TRBJ2-2 once TRBV6-5 CASSYSETSGRPGELFF TGTGCCAGCAGTTACTCGGAAACTAGCGGGAGGCCCGGGGAGCTGTTTTTT
TRBD1 TRBJ2-5 many TRBV12-3/TRBV12-4 CASSSRQGQETQYF TGTGCCAGCAGTTCCCGACAGGGCCAAGAGACCCAGTACTTC
TRBD2 TRBJ2-5 few TRBV6-5 CASSYDRGGQETQYF TGTGCCAGCAGTTACGATCGGGGGGGACAAGAGACCCAGTACTTC
- TRBJ1-2 - TRBV7-9 CASSSLSERQARYGYTF TGTGCCAGCAGCTCCTTATCCGAAAGACAGGCCCGCTATGGCTACACCTTC
TRBD1 TRBJ1-4 - TRBV19 CATTLNRGVNEKLFF TGTGCCACCACTCTCAACAGGGGTGTAAATGAAAAACTGTTTTTT
TRBD1 TRBJ2-2 many TRBV10-3 CAIRDRQHNSGELFF TGTGCCATCAGGGACAGGCAACATAATAGCGGGGAGCTGTTTTTT
- TRBJ1-1 many TRBV12-3/TRBV12-4 CASSSGTRYTEAFF TGTGCCAGCAGTTCCGGGACACGATACACTGAAGCTTTCTTT
TRBD2 TRBJ2-7 - TRBV6-1 CASGWGGAYEQYF TGTGCCAGCGGGTGGGGGGGTGCCTACGAGCAGTACTTC
- TRBJ2-2 - TRBV6-1 CASSTYTTGELFF TGTGCCAGCAGTACCTACACTACCGGGGAGCTGTTTTTT
- TRBJ1-6 once TRBV5-1 CASSQVTGGPYNSPLHF TGCGCCAGCAGCCAAGTGACGGGAGGCCCCTATAATTCACCCCTCCACTTT
- TRBJ1-1 few TRBV5-1 CTSSLMGQGAVNTEAFF TGCACCAGCAGCTTGATGGGACAAGGGGCGGTGAACACTGAAGCTTTCTTT
- TRBJ1-2 - TRBV6-1 CASSAQRANYGYTF TGTGCCAGCAGTGCTCAGAGAGCTAACTATGGCTACACCTTC
TRBD2 TRBJ2-7 - TRBV25-1 CATRTSGGALYEQYF TGTGCCACAAGGACTAGCGGGGGGGCCTTGTACGAGCAGTACTTC
TRBD1 TRBJ1-4 many TRBV14 CASSQDSGTEDEKLFF TGTGCCAGCAGCCAAGATTCAGGGACAGAGGATGAAAAACTGTTTTTT
- TRBJ2-2 - TRBV5-1 CASGHASKPFGTGELFF TGCGCCAGCGGACACGCGAGCAAACCTTTTGGCACCGGGGAGCTGTTTTTT
- TRBJ2-7 many TRBV7-2 CASSPPNRDEQYF TGTGCCAGCAGCCCACCTAACAGGGACGAGCAGTACTTC
TRBD2 TRBJ2-5 many TRBV4-3 CASSQGLAGRETQYF TGCGCCAGCAGCCAAGGACTAGCGGGACGAGAGACCCAGTACTTC